The entry below gives a single TCR beta chain sequence along with its context. TCRdb analysed the RT-PCR reads with MiXCR anew, one entry per CDR3 protein. The data hold a few hundred thousand distinct CDR3 sequences, with less than 15% observed a single time. These data belong to a study of patients and donors after allogeneic stem cell transplantation. The V segment lost 1 base and the J segment 1 base; nucleotides outside the gene matches: 10. This CDR3 comprises 18 residues. The specimen sequenced was blood, either unsorted or a sorted T cell fraction (not recorded which). This clonotype was obtained from a human donor who was either an allogeneic HSCT recipient or a stem cell or donor lymphocyte infusion donor (not recorded which). It is not recorded whose cells these are; they may come from a transplant donor. The chain links TRBV23-1 to TRBJ1-1; 9 bases are a match to TRBD1. TRBV23-1 has ORF status, its function being uncertain. In nucleotides, the CDR3 is TGCGCCAGCAGTCAATGGGACAGGGTTGGATGTAGGAACACTGAAGCTTTCTTT. This encodes CASSQWDRVGCRNTEAFF.